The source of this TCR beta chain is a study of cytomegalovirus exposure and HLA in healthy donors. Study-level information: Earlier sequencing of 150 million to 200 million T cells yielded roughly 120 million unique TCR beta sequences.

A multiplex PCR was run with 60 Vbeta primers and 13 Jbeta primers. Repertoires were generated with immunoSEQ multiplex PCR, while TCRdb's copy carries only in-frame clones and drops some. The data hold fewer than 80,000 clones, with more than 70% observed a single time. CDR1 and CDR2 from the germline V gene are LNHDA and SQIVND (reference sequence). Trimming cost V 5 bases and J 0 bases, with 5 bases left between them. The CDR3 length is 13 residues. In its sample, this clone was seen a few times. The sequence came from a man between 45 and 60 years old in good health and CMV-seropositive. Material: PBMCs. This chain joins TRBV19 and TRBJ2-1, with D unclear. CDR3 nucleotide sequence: TGTGCCAGTAGTGGCAGCTCCTACAATGAGCAGTTCTTC. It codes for CASSGSSYNEQFF.